This TCR beta chain comes out of a study of blood T cells in healthy people across ages. Study-level points and caveats: Researchers report that TCR beta diversity correlated strongly with naive T cell percentage.

Then a second PCR, running about 6 to 12 cycles, was carried out with a sample-barcoded 5' primer and a J-beta primer mix. From the 5' RACE reads, TCRdb called clonotypes with MiXCR, one entry per CDR3 protein. This table holds about 1,400,000 distinct CDR3 sequences, 59% found once. Concerning this clonotype: Its antigen is unknown.

This CDR3 is built from 16 residues. Germline V gene lookup returns CDR1 SGHTA and CDR2 FQGNSA. J gave up 9 bases and V 4 bases, and 13 bases lay outside the gene matches. The V gene is TRBV7-2, the J gene TRBJ2-7, with 12 bases matching TRBD2. The source is a man aged 18 to 30 in good health. The specimen was blood. This CDR3 is CASSSLGLAGPVGQYF. The CDR3 bases are TGTGCCAGCAGCTCCCTAGGACTAGCGGGGCCCGTCGGGCAGTACTTC. Using reference TRBV7-2 and TRBJ2-7 for the parts outside the CDR3, the full variable domain is GAGVSQSPSNKVTEKGKDVELRCDPISGHTALYWYRQSLGQGLEFLIYFQGNSAPDKSGLPSDRFSAERTGGSVSTLTIQRTQQEDSAVYLCASSSLGLAGPVGQYFGPGTRLTVT.